The 5 T cell receptor beta chains listed next were all sequenced from one sample in a study of sequential checkpoint blockade in melanoma. The repertoire was sequenced with immunoSEQ multiplex PCR; TCRdb's copy has only in-frame clones and lacks some. The profile shows 15,000 to 20,000 clones, around 70% of them singletons. Treatment here: randomized to nivolumab then ipilimumab (arm A) or the reverse (arm B). Source: tumor tissue (inferred from file names), taken from a patient given nivolumab and ipilimumab in sequence. These receptor sequences come from a human donor with melanoma.

This chain joins TRBV28 and TRBJ1-5; 7 nucleotides line up with TRBD1. CDR1 and CDR2 (germline): MDHEN, SYDVKM. The V gene end was trimmed by 11 bases and the J gene end by 2 bases; junction bases not matched to a gene: 9. The CDR3 is made up of 14 amino acids. Written as DNA, the CDR3 is TGTGCCGTTGGACAGGTCCAGGGCAATCAGCCCCAGCATTTT. It encodes CAVGQVQGNQPQHF.

This sequence joins TRBV6-8 and TRBJ2-7; 7 positions match TRBD1. Germline V gene sequence: CDR1 MNHGY, CDR2 SAAAGT. J gave up 3 bases and V 0 bases, and 2 bases lay outside the gene matches. CDR3 length equals 14 residues. DNA for the CDR3: TGTGCCAGCAGTTACTCGAACAGGGGCTACGAGCAGTACTTC. Protein product: CASSYSNRGYEQYF.

The chain carries TRBV19 and TRBJ1-1, with D perhaps matching TRBD1 (6 bases). The germline V gene encodes CDR1 LNHDA and CDR2 SQIVND (reference sequence). The CDR3 length is 16 residues. Trimming took off 6 bases at V and 1 base at J, with 18 bases between the two ends. CDR3 DNA sequence: TGTGCCAGTAGAGTGGGAAAGGTCAGGGGGAACACTGAAGCTTTCTTT. Its translation is CASRVGKVRGNTEAFF.

This clone was recorded a few times. The chain is built from TRBV18 and TRBJ1-4; D is unclear. Looked up from germline, CDR1 is KGHSH and CDR2 is LQKENI. V lost 2 bases and J 2 bases, leaving 9 bases between the germline ends. The CDR3 length is 15 residues. CDR3 DNA: TGTGCCAGCTCACCAAAGAGGGAGACTAATGAAAAACTGTTTTTT. Encoded protein: CASSPKRETNEKLFF.

A few counts support this clone. The chain couples TRBV12-5 to TRBJ2-3, with a tentative D call TRBD2 (6 bases). CDR1 is LGHNT, CDR2 FRNRAP, per germline. CDR3 length equals 14 residues. CDR3 DNA: TGTGCCACGGACGGCGGGACTAGCACAGATACGCAGTATTTT. Translated: CATDGGTSTDTQYF.